Presented here are 12 T cell receptor beta chains from one specimen sequenced in a study of shared clonotypes between healthy human individuals (dated by TCRdb to about 2020). The library relied on the immunoSEQ multiplex PCR assay. TCRdb stores this immuneACCESS table with in-frame sequences only. Part of the clones is absent; in the studies checked, under half of the shortfall reflects unresolved V genes, and no reason is known for the rest. The sample table contains some 2,000,000 clones; only one count was recorded for roughly 95% of them. The top ten clonotypes cover over 0.1% of the sample. The source material was naive CD4+ T cells sorted from blood. The cell subset or site label for this specimen denotes: CD45RA+ positively selected. These receptor sequences come from a man between 18 and 29 years old in good health.

J is TRBJ1-4 and V is TRBV9; tentative D call: TRBD1 (5 bases). Germline assignment: CDR1 SGDLS and CDR2 YYNGEE. The CDR3 runs 16 residues. Deletions cut 0 bases from V and 0 bases from J, with 9 bases between. CDR3 protein: CASSVDWGATNEKLFF. CDR3 bases: TGTGCCAGCAGCGTAGACTGGGGGGCAACTAATGAAAAACTGTTTTTT. Complete variable domain (other parts from reference TRBV9 and TRBJ1-4): DSGVTQTPKHLITATGQRVTLRCSPRSGDLSVYWYQQSLDQGLQFLIQYYNGEERAKGNILERFSAQQFPDLHSELNLSSLELGDSALYFCASSVDWGATNEKLFFGSGTQLSVL.

This chain joins TRBV27 and TRBJ1-6; D is unresolved. The CDR3 extends over 15 amino acids. Deletions cut 5 bases from V and 2 bases from J, with 10 bases between. From germline, CDR1 is MNHEY and CDR2 SMNVEV (reference sequence). Here the CDR3 reads CASSTTGPYNSPLHF. CDR3 nucleotides: TGTGCCAGCAGTACAACCGGGCCCTATAATTCACCCCTCCACTTT.

This sequence joins TRBV6-6 and TRBJ1-1; the D is unclear. The CDR3 is made up of 14 amino acids. In germline, CDR1 is MNHNY, CDR2 SVGAGI (reference sequence). Trimming stripped 6 bases from V and 1 base from J, with 12 bases between. In DNA, the CDR3 is TGTGCCAGCAGCCTCTTAGAGGGGAACACTGAAGCTTTCTTT. It yields the protein CASSLLEGNTEAFF.

The chain links TRBV11-2 to TRBJ1-3; D not certain. The V and J ends lost 5 bases and 1 base respectively, with 15 bases between them. The germline CDR1 and CDR2 sequences are SGHAT and FQNNGV. CDR3 length: 16 residues. As DNA, the CDR3 is TGTGCCAGCAGCCGGGCTACAAGATTTTCTGGAAACACCATATATTTT. Encoded protein: CASSRATRFSGNTIYF.

This clone was picked up one time. This sequence joins TRBV10-1 and TRBJ2-7; TRBD1 matches at 7 bases. Germline CDR1 WNHNN, CDR2 SYGVQD (reference sequence). The V segment lost 4 bases and the J segment 2 bases; nucleotides outside the gene matches: 5. The CDR3 contains 14 residues. In nucleotides, the CDR3 is TGCGCCAGCAGTGCGGGACAGAAACCCTACGAGCAGTACTTC. Residues: CASSAGQKPYEQYF.

A remark on this clone: The same CDR3 can be traced to other DNA sequences in this sample. The chain is built from TRBV10-3 and TRBJ2-5; 7 positions match TRBD2. The germline gives CDR1 ENHRY, CDR2 SYGVKD. The CDR3 is made up of 11 amino acids. Trimming at V came to 6 bases and at J to 5 bases, leaving 0 bases not matched to a gene. CDR3 nucleotide sequence: TGTGCCATCAGCGGGGGGGAGACCCAGTACTTC. It encodes CAISGGETQYF.

The chain employs TRBV19 and TRBJ1-4, with D unclear. Germline V gene data show CDR1 as LNHDA and CDR2 as SQIVND (reference sequence). CDR3 length: 15 residues. The V and J ends lost 4 bases and 8 bases respectively, with 17 bases between them. In nucleotides, the CDR3 is TGTGCCAGTAGTACAGCAAAGTCCTCCAGGGAAAAACTGTTTTTT. It translates to CASSTAKSSREKLFF.

The CDR3 DNA reads TGTGCCAGCACTTCTGCAGTCCCCTACGAGCAGTACTTC. Protein: CASTSAVPYEQYF. The genes are TRBV7-9 and TRBJ2-7; D unresolved. With 7 bases removed from V and 2 bases from J, the gap between germline ends came to 12 bases. CDR1 and CDR2 from the germline V gene are SEHNR and FQNEAQ (reference sequence). This CDR3 has 13 residues.

Only one count was recorded for this clone. The gene calls are TRBV7-9 and TRBJ1-1; possibly TRBD1 for D (5 bases). V lost 1 base, J lost 5 bases, and 17 bases lay in between. CDR3 length equals 16 residues. Germline V gene lookup returns CDR1 SEHNR and CDR2 FQNEAQ (reference sequence). The CDR3 reads CASSLGGRVDYTEAFF. CDR3 bases: TGTGCCAGCAGCTTAGGTGGCAGGGTCGATTATACTGAAGCTTTCTTT.

V usage is TRBV11-2 and J usage is TRBJ2-4; a possible D gene is TRBD2 (5 bases). This CDR3 has 15 amino acids. The germline V and J ends were trimmed by 0 bases and 3 bases, with 9 bases remaining between them. Germline V gene lookup returns CDR1 SGHAT and CDR2 FQNNGV. CDR3: CASSLDSGGKNIQYF. The CDR3 nucleotides read TGTGCCAGCAGCTTAGATTCTGGAGGCAAAAACATTCAGTACTTC.

This rearrangement joins TRBV6-1 to TRBJ1-3; D ambiguous. V gave up 6 bases and J gave up 9 bases, with 12 bases separating them. The CDR3 runs to 12 residues. Germline V lookup: CDR1 MNHNS, CDR2 SASEGT. The CDR3 spells CASSLGESTIYF. In nucleotides, the CDR3 is TGTGCCAGCAGCTTGGGAGAGAGCACCATATATTTT.

The chain uses TRBV28 and TRBJ2-4; 8 positions match TRBD1. Germline V gene data show CDR1 as MDHEN and CDR2 as SYDVKM. The CDR3 covers 16 residues. The junction had 5 bases not matched to a gene; V was cut back by 4 bases and J by 0 bases. For the CDR3, the DNA is TGTGCCAGCAGTTCGACAGGGGTCTCAGCCAAAAACATTCAGTACTTC. Protein sequence: CASSSTGVSAKNIQYF.